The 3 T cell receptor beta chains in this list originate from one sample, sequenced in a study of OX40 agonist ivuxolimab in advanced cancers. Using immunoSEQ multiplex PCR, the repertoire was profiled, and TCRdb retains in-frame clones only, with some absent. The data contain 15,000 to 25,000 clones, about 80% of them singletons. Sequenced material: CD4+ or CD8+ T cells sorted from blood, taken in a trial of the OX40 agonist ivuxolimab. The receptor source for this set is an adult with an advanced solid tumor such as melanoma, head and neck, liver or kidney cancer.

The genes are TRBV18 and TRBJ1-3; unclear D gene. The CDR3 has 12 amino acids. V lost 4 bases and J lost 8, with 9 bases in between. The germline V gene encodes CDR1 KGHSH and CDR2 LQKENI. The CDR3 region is CASSQDHYTIYF. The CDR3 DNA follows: TGTGCCAGCTCACAAGACCATTACACCATATATTTT.

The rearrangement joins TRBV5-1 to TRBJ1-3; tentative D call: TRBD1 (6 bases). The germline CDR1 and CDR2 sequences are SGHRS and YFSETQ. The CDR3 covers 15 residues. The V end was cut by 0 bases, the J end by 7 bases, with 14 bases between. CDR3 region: CASSLGTAFSNTIYF. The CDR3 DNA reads TGCGCCAGCAGCTTGGGGACAGCCTTTTCGAACACCATATATTTT.

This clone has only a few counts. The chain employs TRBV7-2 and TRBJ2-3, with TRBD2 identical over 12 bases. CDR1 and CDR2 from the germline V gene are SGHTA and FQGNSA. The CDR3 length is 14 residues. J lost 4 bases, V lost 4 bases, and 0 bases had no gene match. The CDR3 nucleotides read TGTGCCAGCAGCTGGACTAGCGGGGCAGATACGCAGTATTTT. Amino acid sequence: CASSWTSGADTQYF.